This TCR beta chain appears in the sequencing data of a study of blood T cell repertoires in COVID-19. The V gene's germline CDR1 is GTSNPN and CDR2 SVGIG (reference sequence). V lost 4 bases, J lost 5 bases, and 14 bases lay in between. The CDR3 is 14 amino acids. The data were produced by immunoSEQ multiplex PCR, yet TCRdb's version contains in-frame clones alone and is incomplete. Here the sample spans about 150,000 clones, around 90% being singletons. J is TRBJ2-2 and V is TRBV30; D is perhaps TRBD1 (5 bases). The sequenced sample was peripheral blood. The receptor comes from a man in his fifties with acute or convalescent COVID-19. Here the CDR3 DNA reads TGTGCCTGGACTGAGACAGACATTACCGGGGAGCTGTTTTTT. Residues: CAWTETDITGELFF.